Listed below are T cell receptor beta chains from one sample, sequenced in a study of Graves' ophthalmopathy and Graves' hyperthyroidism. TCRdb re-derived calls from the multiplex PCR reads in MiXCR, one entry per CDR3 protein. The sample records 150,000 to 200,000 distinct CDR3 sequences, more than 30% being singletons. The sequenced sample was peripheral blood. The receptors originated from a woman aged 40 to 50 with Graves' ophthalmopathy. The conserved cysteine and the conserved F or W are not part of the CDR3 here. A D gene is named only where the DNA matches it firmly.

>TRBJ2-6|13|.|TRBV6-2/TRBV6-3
ASNYPSSGANVLT
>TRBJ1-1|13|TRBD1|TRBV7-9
ASSLSGGRNTEAF
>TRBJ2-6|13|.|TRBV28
ASSLGGAGANVLT
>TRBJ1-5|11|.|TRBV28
ASSRLSGQPQH
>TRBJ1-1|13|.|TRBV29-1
SVGLGADSNTEAF
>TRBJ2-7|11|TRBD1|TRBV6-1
ADRQGRFYEQY
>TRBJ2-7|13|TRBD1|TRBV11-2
ASSWNRDRRWEQY
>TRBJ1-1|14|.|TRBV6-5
ASSYLSGGVNTEAF
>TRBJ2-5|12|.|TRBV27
ASSLSAYQETQY
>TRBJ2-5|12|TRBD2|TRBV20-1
SASTSGGGETQY
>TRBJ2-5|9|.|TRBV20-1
SALTQETQY
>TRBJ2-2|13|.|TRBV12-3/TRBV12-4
ASSPQGGRLGELF
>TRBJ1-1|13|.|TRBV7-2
ASSSYSTGRTEAF
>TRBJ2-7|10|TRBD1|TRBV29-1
SVGQGAYEQY
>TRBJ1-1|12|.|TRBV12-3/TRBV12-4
ASRERTTNTEAF